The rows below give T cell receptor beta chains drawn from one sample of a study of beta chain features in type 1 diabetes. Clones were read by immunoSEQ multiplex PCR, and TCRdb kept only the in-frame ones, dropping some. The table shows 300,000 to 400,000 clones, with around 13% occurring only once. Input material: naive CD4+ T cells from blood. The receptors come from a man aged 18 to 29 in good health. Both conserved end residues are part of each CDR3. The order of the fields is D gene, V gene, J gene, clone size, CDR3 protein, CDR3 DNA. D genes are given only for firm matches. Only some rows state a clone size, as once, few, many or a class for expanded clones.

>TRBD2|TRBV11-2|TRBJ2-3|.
CASSPTGGRRSDTQYF
TGTGCCAGCAGCCCGACTGGCGGGAGACGCTCAGATACGCAGTATTTT
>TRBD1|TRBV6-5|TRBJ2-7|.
CASSYGGDRIYEQYF
TGTGCCAGCAGTTACGGTGGGGACAGGATCTACGAGCAGTACTTC
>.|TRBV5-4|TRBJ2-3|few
CASSLWAVTSTDTQYF
TGTGCCAGCAGCTTGTGGGCCGTTACTAGCACAGATACGCAGTATTTT
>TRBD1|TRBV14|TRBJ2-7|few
CASSQVAGTGRSEQYF
TGTGCCAGCAGCCAAGTCGCGGGGACAGGGCGAAGCGAGCAGTACTTC
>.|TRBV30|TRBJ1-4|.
CAWSRGLRSEKLFF
TGTGCCTGGAGTAGGGGACTGAGAAGTGAAAAACTGTTTTTT
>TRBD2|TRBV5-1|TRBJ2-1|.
CASSLGLAGGDEQFF
TGCGCCAGCAGCCTGGGACTAGCGGGGGGGGATGAGCAGTTCTTC
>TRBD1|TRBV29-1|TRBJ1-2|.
CSVTDRDTF
TGCAGCGTAACGGACAGGGACACCTTC
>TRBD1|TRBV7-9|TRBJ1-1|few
CASSLVGQGAGSTEAFF
TGTGCCAGCAGCTTAGTTGGACAGGGAGCGGGAAGCACTGAAGCTTTCTTT
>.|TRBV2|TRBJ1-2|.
CASSVEAVRGYTF
TGTGCCAGCAGTGTGGAGGCAGTCCGTGGCTACACCTTC
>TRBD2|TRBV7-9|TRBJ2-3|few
CASSTGLAVNTDTQYF
TGTGCCAGCAGCACGGGACTAGCGGTGAACACAGATACGCAGTATTTT
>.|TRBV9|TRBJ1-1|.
CASSVEGGTEAFF
TGTGCCAGCAGCGTTGAAGGCGGCACTGAAGCTTTCTTT
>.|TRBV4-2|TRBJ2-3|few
CASSQAGAGDTQYF
TGTGCCAGCAGCCAAGCAGGGGCAGGAGATACGCAGTATTTT
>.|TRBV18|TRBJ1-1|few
CASSPLSGTEAFF
TGTGCCAGCTCACCCCTCTCGGGCACTGAAGCTTTCTTT
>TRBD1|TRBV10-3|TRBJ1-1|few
CAIKDRTNEAFF
TGTGCCATAAAGGACAGGACCAATGAAGCTTTCTTT
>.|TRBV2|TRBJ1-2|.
CASSDPRTVYGYTF
TGTGCCAGCAGTGACCCAAGGACAGTCTATGGCTACACCTTC
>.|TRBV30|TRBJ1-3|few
CAWTVGQLSGNTIYF
TGTGCCTGGACTGTAGGACAGCTCTCTGGAAACACCATATATTTT
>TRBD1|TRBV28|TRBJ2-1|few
CASRSGGPYNEQFF
TGTGCCAGCAGATCAGGGGGTCCCTACAATGAGCAGTTCTTC
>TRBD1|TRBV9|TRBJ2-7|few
CASSVGGQVTWDEQYF
TGTGCCAGCAGCGTAGGGGGACAGGTGACTTGGGACGAGCAGTACTTC
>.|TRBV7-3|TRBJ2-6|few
CASSSGTNVLTF
TGTGCCAGCAGCTCCGGGACCAACGTCCTGACTTTC
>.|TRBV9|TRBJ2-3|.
CASSEPSGLRTDTQYF
TGTGCCAGCAGCGAGCCCTCGGGACTGAGAACAGATACGCAGTATTTT
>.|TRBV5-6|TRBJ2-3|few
CASSPGTPDTQYF
TGTGCCAGCAGCCCCGGGACACCAGATACGCAGTATTTT
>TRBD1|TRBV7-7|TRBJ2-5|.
CASSYGTGFRETQYF
TGTGCCAGCAGCTACGGGACAGGGTTTAGGGAGACCCAGTACTTC
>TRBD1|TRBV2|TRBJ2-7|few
CASSLTGAEQYF
TGTGCCAGCAGTCTGACAGGGGCCGAGCAGTACTTC
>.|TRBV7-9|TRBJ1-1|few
CASTQRRWRDTEAFF
TGTGCCAGCACCCAGAGGAGATGGAGGGACACTGAAGCTTTCTTT
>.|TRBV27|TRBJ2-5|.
CASSQGRQETQYF
TGTGCCAGCTCCCAGGGAAGACAAGAGACCCAGTACTTC
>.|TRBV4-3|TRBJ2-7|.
CASSPRVPGRGSYEQYF
TGCGCCAGCAGCCCGAGGGTCCCAGGGCGGGGCTCCTACGAGCAGTACTTC
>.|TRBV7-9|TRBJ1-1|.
CASSPGVMNTEAFF
TGTGCCAGCAGCCCAGGGGTAATGAACACTGAAGCTTTCTTT
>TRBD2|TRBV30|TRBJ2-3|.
CAWSAPTSGNTDTQYF
TGTGCCTGGAGTGCGCCGACTAGCGGGAACACAGATACGCAGTATTTT
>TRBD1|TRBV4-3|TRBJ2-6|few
CASSRRTGRISGANVLTF
TGCGCCAGCAGTCGTCGGACAGGCCGGATCTCTGGGGCCAACGTCCTGACTTTC
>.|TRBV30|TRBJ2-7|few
CAWSRPQGTAFSYEQYF
TGTGCCTGGAGTCGCCCCCAGGGGACCGCGTTCTCCTACGAGCAGTACTTC